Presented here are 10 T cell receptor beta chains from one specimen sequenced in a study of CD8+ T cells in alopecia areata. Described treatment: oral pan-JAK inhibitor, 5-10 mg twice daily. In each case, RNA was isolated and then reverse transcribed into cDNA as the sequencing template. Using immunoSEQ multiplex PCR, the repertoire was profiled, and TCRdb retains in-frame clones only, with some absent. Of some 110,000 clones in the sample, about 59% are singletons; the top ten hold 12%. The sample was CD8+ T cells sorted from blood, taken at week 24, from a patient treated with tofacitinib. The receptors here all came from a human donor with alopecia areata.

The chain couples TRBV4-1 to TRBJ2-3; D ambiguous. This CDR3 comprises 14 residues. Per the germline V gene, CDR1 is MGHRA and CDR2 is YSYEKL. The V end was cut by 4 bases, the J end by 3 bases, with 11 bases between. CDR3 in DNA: TGCGCCAGCAGCCTACACCGTAGAACAGATACGCAGTATTTT. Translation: CASSLHRRTDTQYF.

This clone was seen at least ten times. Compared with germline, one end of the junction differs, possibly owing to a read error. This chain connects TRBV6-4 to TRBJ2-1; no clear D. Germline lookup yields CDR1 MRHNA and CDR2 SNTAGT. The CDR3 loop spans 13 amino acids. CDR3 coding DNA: TGTGCCAGCAGTGAAGACTCCAACAATGAGCAGTTCTTC. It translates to CASSEDSNNEQFF.

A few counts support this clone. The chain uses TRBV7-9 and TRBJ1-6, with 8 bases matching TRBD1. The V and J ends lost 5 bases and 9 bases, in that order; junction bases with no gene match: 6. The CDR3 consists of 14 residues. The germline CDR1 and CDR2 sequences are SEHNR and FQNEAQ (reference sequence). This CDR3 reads CASSTTGDRSPLHF. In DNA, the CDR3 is TGTGCCAGCAGCACGACAGGGGACCGTTCACCCCTCCACTTT.

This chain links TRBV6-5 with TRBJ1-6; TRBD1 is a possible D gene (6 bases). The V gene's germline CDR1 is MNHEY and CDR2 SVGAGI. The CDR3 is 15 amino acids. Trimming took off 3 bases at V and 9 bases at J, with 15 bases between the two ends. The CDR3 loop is CASSYSTGDSSPLHF. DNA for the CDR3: TGTGCCAGCAGTTATTCGACAGGAGATTCTTCACCCCTCCACTTT.

The CDR3 reads CASSTGGAPSKGYGYTF. The CDR3 nucleotides read TGTGCCAGCAGCACGGGGGGGGCTCCCTCTAAGGGCTATGGCTACACCTTC. This sequence joins TRBV9 and TRBJ1-2; TRBD1 might be the D (6 bases). CDR3 size: 17 residues. Germline V gives CDR1 SGDLS, CDR2 YYNGEE. V was cut by 4 bases and J by 4 bases, with 23 bases left in between.

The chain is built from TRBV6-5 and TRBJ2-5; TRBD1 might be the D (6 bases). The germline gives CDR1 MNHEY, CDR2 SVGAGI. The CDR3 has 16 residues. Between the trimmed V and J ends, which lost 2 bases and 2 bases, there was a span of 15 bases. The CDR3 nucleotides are TGTGCCAGCAGTTACACTCTACAGGGTCTACAAGAGACCCAGTACTTC. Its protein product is CASSYTLQGLQETQYF.

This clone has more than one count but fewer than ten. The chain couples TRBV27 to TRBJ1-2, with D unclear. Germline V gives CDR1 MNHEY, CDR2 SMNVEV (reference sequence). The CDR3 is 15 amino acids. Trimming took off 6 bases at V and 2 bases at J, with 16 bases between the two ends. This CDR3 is CASSSLQASNYGYTF. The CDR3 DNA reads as TGTGCCAGCAGCTCCCTTCAAGCCAGCAACTATGGCTACACCTTC.

The CDR3 protein is CAWSGMTERDGGYTF. Here the CDR3 DNA reads TGTGCCTGGAGTGGTATGACAGAGCGGGATGGTGGCTACACCTTC. This chain connects TRBV30 to TRBJ1-2, with D maybe TRBD1 (5 bases). V lost 1 base and J 7 bases, leaving 19 bases between the germline ends. Germline CDR1 and CDR2: GTSNPN and SVGIG (reference sequence). CDR3 length: 15 amino acids. Variable domain in full (rest from reference TRBV30 and TRBJ1-2): SQTIHQWPATLVQPVGSPLSLECTVEGTSNPNLYWYRQAAGRGLQLLFYSVGIGQISSEVPQNLSASRPQDRQFILSSKKLLLSDSGFYLCAWSGMTERDGGYTFGSGTRLTVV.

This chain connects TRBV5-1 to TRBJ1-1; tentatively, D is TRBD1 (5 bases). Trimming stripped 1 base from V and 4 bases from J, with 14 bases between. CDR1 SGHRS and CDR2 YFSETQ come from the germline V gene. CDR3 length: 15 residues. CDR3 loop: CASSLSRGSSTEAFF. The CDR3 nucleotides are TGCGCCAGCAGCTTGTCAAGGGGCTCTTCCACTGAAGCTTTCTTT.

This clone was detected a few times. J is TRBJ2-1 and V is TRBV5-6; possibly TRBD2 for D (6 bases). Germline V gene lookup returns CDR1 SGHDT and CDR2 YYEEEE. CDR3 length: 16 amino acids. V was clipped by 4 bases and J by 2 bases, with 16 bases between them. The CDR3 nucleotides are TGTGCCAGCAGCGCTCCCGACTGGGGGGCCTACAATGAGCAGTTCTTC. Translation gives CASSAPDWGAYNEQFF.